A selection of T cell receptor beta chains follows, all from one sample in a study of human versus mouse CDR3 diversity and MHC coevolution. Sequencing used immunoSEQ multiplex PCR; TCRdb keeps in-frame clones, though not all of them. The sample records tens of thousands of clones, over 85% being singletons. Sequencing was carried out using naive CD4+ T cells from blood. These receptors originate from a person between 25 and 70 years old in good health. Each CDR3 is given with its conserved first and last residue. The D gene is left open where the match is weak. Size is stated for part of the rows, as once, few or many counts, or as a class when the clone is expanded.

J	length	D	V	size	DNA	CDR3
TRBJ1-2	13	-	TRBV6-6	-	TGTGCCAGCAGTTTAGCGGGGGGCTATGGCTACACCTTC	CASSLAGGYGYTF
TRBJ2-3	12	TRBD2	TRBV6-5	-	TGTGCCAGCAGTTACACGGGAGGGCCCCAGTATTTT	CASSYTGGPQYF
TRBJ2-3	14	-	TRBV2	-	TGTGCCAGCAAGGTAACGGGAAATCAAGATACGCAGTATTTT	CASKVTGNQDTQYF
TRBJ1-4	14	TRBD1	TRBV6-5	once	TGTGCCAGCAGGTCACAGGGGGGAAATGAAAAACTGTTTTTT	CASRSQGGNEKLFF
TRBJ2-1	16	TRBD2	TRBV19	-	TGTGCCAGTAGTCCAACGGGACTAGCGGGACTGGGCGAGCAGTTCTTC	CASSPTGLAGLGEQFF
TRBJ1-2	13	-	TRBV18	-	TGTGCCAGCTCACCACCACCGGGTTCGGGCTACACCTTC	CASSPPPGSGYTF
TRBJ2-1	15	TRBD1	TRBV9	-	TGTGCCAGCAGCGTCGGACAGGAGGTCTACAATGAGCAGTTCTTC	CASSVGQEVYNEQFF
TRBJ2-2	17	-	TRBV19	-	TGTGCCAGTAGTATAGCCCGTTCCCGCGGTAACACCGGGGAGCTGTTTTTT	CASSIARSRGNTGELFF
TRBJ1-1	16	-	TRBV5-1	-	TGCGCCAGCAGCCCTGGACAGAAAATACCCAACACTGAAGCTTTCTTT	CASSPGQKIPNTEAFF
TRBJ2-3	15	-	TRBV7-3	-	TGTGCCAGCAGCCCAGGGGACTACCCCACAGATACGCAGTATTTT	CASSPGDYPTDTQYF
TRBJ2-5	15	-	TRBV29-1	-	TGCAGCGTCTCGCACGGACAGAATGGCCAAGAGACCCAGTACTTC	CSVSHGQNGQETQYF
TRBJ1-6	15	-	TRBV15	-	TGTGCCACCAGCAGAGAAGGGACAACCGGCTCACCCCTCCACTTT	CATSREGTTGSPLHF
TRBJ1-3	16	TRBD1	TRBV10-3	few	TGTGCCATCAGTGAGAGTCAGGGGGGTGCCGGAAACACCATATATTTT	CAISESQGGAGNTIYF
TRBJ2-7	16	-	TRBV19	-	TGTGCCAGTAGTATAAGCGGGACAAGGTCGGACTACGAGCAGTACTTC	CASSISGTRSDYEQYF
TRBJ1-1	13	-	TRBV15	-	TGTGCCACCAGCGGCCCGGACACGGTTGAAGCTTTCTTT	CATSGPDTVEAFF
TRBJ2-1	13	TRBD2	TRBV10-3	-	TGTGCCATCCGTCCGGGCCGGGGGGATGAGCAGTTCTTC	CAIRPGRGDEQFF
TRBJ1-1	15	TRBD1	TRBV7-2	-	TGTGCCAGCAGCCCCGACAGGGTCGGAGGAACTGAAGCTTTCTTT	CASSPDRVGGTEAFF
TRBJ1-2	15	TRBD1	TRBV4-3	-	TGCGCCAGCAGCCAAGAGACAGGGGGCGCCAATGGCTACACCTTC	CASSQETGGANGYTF
TRBJ2-1	12	-	TRBV9	-	TGTGCCAGCAGTGGAGTTTACAATGAGCAGTTCTTC	CASSGVYNEQFF
TRBJ1-4	14	TRBD1	TRBV7-9	-	TGTGCCAGCAGGCAGACAGGGGGCGATGAAAAACTGTTTTTT	CASRQTGGDEKLFF
TRBJ2-5	12	TRBD2	TRBV25-1	-	TGTGCCAGCAGTGCCGGGGGGGAGACCCAGTACTTC	CASSAGGETQYF
TRBJ2-3	16	TRBD2	TRBV7-3	-	TGTGCCAGCAGCTTGGGGACTAGCGGGGGACTGGATACGCAGTATTTT	CASSLGTSGGLDTQYF
TRBJ2-3	15	TRBD2	TRBV9	-	TGTGCCAGCAGCGTCCTAGCGGGGGGGACAGATACGCAGTATTTT	CASSVLAGGTDTQYF
TRBJ2-3	14	TRBD1	TRBV28	-	TGTGCCAGCAGACGGGACAGGGTCCCAGATACGCAGTATTTT	CASRRDRVPDTQYF
TRBJ2-7	13	-	TRBV7-8	-	TGTGCCAGCAGCTTCCAACAGGGATACGAGCAGTACTTC	CASSFQQGYEQYF
TRBJ1-6	15	-	TRBV6-6	-	TGTGCCAGCAGTTACGGGACACTGCTGAATTCACCCCTCCACTTT	CASSYGTLLNSPLHF
TRBJ1-2	16	TRBD1	TRBV5-1	-	TGCGCCAGCAGCCGGGCTACGACAGGGCCTAACTATGGCTACACCTTC	CASSRATTGPNYGYTF
TRBJ2-7	11	TRBD1	TRBV2	-	TGTGCCGGGGGACAGTCCTACGAGCAGTACTTC	CAGGQSYEQYF
TRBJ2-7	11	-	TRBV5-1	-	TGCGCCAGCTCCGCAGGCTACGAGCAGTACTTC	CASSAGYEQYF
TRBJ1-4	16	-	TRBV4-2	once	TGTGCCAGCAGCCAAGATATCGGGGGGACTAATGAAAAACTGTTTTTT	CASSQDIGGTNEKLFF
TRBJ2-7	15	TRBD1	TRBV6-5	once	TGTGCCAGCAGTTCCGGACAGGCCCTCTCCTACGAGCAGTACTTC	CASSSGQALSYEQYF
TRBJ2-1	15	TRBD1	TRBV27	-	TGTGCCAGCAGTTATAGGACAGGGACCCACAATGAGCAGTTCTTC	CASSYRTGTHNEQFF
TRBJ1-2	12	-	TRBV28	-	TGTGCCAGCAGTAGGTCAGGGCCCGGCTACACCTTC	CASSRSGPGYTF
TRBJ1-3	16	-	TRBV5-6	once	TGTGCCAGCAGCCCACAGGGTAGGGTCTACGGAAACACCATATATTTT	CASSPQGRVYGNTIYF
TRBJ2-1	14	-	TRBV7-9	-	TGTGCCAGCAGCTTTTCGGGGTCCTACAATGAGCAGTTCTTC	CASSFSGSYNEQFF
TRBJ1-3	15	TRBD1	TRBV5-1	-	TGCGCCAGCAGCTTGGGACAGGGAATTGGAAACACCATATATTTT	CASSLGQGIGNTIYF
TRBJ1-6	12	-	TRBV28	-	TGTGCCAGCAGTTCCGTTAATTCACCCCTCCACTTT	CASSSVNSPLHF
TRBJ2-5	13	TRBD1	TRBV6-5	-	TGTGCCAGCAGTCGGACAGGCCAAGAGACCCAGTACTTC	CASSRTGQETQYF
TRBJ2-1	14	TRBD1	TRBV12-5	-	TGTGCTAGTGATCTCTCCGCAGGGGGCCATGAGCAGTTCTTC	CASDLSAGGHEQFF
TRBJ2-4	16	TRBD1	TRBV6-6	-	TGTGCCAGCACTTTCTCTTCGGGACAGGTCAAAAACATTCAGTACTTC	CASTFSSGQVKNIQYF
TRBJ1-3	16	TRBD1	TRBV2	once	TGTGCCAGCAGTGAAAACCAGGGGGCTTCTGGAAACACCATATATTTT	CASSENQGASGNTIYF